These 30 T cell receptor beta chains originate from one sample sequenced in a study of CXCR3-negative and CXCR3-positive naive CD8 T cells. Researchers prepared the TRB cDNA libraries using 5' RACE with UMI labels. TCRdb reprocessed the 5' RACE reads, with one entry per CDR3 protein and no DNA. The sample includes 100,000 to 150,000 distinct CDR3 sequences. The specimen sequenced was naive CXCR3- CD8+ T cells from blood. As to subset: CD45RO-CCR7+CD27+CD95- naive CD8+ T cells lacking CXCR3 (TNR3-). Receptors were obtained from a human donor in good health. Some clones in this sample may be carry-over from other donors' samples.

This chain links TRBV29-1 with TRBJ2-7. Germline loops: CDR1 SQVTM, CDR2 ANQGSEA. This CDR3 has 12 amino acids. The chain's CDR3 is CSVGRSSYEQYF.

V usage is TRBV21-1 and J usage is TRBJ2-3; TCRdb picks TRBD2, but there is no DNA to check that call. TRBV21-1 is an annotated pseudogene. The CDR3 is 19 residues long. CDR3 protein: CASSKKPSGGHLSTDTQYF.

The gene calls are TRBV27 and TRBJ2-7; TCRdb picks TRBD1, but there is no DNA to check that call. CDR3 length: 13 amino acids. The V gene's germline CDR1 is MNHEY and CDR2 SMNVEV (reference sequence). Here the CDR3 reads CASRISGTYEQYF.

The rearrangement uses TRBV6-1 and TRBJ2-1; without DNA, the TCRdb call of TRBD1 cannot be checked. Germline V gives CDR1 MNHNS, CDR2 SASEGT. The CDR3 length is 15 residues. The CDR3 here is CASSRRDRDVDEQFF.

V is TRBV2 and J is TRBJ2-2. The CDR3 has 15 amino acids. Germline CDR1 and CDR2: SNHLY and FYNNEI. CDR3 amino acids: CARTISGRNTGELFF.

The CDR3 loop reads CASSLEISGPGNQPQHF. This chain joins TRBV5-1 and TRBJ1-5; with no DNA, the TCRdb D assignment of TRBD1 cannot be verified. This CDR3 region has 17 residues. Germline V gene sequence: CDR1 SGHRS, CDR2 YFSETQ.

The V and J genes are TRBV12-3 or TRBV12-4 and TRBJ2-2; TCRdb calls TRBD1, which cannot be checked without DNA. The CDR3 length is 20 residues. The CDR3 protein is CASSLPHFSDREGNTGELFF.

CDR3 protein: CASSFLTGVNTEAFF. The V and J genes are TRBV28 and TRBJ1-1. The CDR3 extends over 15 amino acids. Germline loops: CDR1 MDHEN, CDR2 SYDVKM.

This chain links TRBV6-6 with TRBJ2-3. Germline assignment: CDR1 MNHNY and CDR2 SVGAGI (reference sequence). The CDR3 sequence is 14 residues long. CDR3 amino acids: CASSYRLATDTQYF.

The CDR3 spells CASSLAAGGTTDTQYF. The gene calls are TRBV7-6 and TRBJ2-3; there is no DNA to check the TCRdb D call of TRBD2. The CDR3 has 16 residues. CDR1 is SGHVS, CDR2 FNYEAQ, per germline. The entire variable domain, with the rest obtained from reference TRBV7-6 and TRBJ2-3, is as follows: GAGVSQSPRYKVTKRGQDVALRCDPISGHVSLYWYRQALGQGPEFLTYFNYEAQQDKSGLPNDRFSAERPEGSISTLTIQRTEQRDSAMYRCASSLAAGGTTDTQYFGPGTRLTVL.

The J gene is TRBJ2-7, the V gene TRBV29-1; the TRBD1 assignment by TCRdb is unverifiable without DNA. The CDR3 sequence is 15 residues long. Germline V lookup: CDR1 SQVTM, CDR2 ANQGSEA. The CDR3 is CSVGSTRESPYEQYF.

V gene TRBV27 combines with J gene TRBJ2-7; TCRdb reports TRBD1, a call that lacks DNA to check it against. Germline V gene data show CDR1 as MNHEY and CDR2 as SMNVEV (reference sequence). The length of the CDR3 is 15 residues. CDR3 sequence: CASSAIAGARYEQYF.

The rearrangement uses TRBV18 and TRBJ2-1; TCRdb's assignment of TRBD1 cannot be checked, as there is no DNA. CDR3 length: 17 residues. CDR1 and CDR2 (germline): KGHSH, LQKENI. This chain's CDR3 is CASSPPPGRHVYNEQFF.

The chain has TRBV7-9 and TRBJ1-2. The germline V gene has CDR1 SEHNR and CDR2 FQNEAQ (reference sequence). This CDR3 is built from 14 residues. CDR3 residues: CASPNPGPNYGYTF.

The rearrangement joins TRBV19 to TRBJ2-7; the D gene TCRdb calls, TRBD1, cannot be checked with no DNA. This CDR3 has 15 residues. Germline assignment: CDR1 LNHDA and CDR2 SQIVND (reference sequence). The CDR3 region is CASSIGQGATYEQYF.

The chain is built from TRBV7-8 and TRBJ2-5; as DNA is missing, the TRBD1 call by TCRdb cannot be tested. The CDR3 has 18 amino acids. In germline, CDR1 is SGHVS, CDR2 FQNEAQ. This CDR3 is CASSLEDRQWGFQETQYF.

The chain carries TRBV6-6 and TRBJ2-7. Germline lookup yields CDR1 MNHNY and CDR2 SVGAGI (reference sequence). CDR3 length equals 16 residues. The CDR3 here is CASSYSFLAASYEQYF.

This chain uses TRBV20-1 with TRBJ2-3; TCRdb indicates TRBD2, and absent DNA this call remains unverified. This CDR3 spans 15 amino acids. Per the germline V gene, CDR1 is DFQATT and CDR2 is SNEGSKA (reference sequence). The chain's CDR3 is CSANGEQTSTDTQYF.

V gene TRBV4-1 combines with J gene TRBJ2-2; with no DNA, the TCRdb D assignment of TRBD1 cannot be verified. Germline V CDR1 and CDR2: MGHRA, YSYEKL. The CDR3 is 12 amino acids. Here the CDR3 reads CASSHRAGELFF.

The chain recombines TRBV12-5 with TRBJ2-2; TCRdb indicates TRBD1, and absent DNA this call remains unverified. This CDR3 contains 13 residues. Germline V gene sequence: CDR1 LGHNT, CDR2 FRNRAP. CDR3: CASGADSLGELFF.

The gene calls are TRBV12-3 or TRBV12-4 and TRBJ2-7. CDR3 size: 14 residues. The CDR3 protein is CASRTRGDSYEQYF.

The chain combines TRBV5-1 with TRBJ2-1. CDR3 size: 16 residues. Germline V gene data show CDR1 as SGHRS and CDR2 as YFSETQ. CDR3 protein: CASSLGRQGTYNEQFF.

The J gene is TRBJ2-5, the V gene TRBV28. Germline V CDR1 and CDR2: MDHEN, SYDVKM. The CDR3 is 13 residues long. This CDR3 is CASSFSHQETQYF.

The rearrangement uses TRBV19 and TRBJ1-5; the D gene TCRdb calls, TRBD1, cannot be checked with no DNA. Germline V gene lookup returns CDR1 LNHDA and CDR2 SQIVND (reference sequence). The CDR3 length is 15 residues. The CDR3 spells CASSPEDRNNQPQHF.

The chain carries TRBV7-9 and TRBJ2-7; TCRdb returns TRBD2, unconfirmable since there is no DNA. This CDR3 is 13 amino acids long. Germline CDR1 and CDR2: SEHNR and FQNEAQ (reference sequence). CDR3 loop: CASSPDLSYEQYF.

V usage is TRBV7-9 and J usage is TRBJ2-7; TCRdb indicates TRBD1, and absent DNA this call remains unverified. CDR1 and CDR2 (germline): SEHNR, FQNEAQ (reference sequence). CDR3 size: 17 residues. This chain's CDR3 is CASSLAWDSRVTYEQYF.

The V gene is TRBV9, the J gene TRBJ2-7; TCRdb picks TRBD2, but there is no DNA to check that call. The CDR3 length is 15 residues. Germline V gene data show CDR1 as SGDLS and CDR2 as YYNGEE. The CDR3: CASSVFAGEGYEQYF.

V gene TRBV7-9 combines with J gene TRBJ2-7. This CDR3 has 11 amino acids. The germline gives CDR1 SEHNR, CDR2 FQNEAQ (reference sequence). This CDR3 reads CASSLFNEQYF.

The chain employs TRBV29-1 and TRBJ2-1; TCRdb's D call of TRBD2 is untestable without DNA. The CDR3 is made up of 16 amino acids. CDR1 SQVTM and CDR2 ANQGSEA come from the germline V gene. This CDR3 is CSVEDASGSSYNEQFF.

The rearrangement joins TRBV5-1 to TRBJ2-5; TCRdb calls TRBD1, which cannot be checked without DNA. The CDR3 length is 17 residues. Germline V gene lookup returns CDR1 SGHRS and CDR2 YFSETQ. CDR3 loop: CASRTLQGTKIEETQYF.